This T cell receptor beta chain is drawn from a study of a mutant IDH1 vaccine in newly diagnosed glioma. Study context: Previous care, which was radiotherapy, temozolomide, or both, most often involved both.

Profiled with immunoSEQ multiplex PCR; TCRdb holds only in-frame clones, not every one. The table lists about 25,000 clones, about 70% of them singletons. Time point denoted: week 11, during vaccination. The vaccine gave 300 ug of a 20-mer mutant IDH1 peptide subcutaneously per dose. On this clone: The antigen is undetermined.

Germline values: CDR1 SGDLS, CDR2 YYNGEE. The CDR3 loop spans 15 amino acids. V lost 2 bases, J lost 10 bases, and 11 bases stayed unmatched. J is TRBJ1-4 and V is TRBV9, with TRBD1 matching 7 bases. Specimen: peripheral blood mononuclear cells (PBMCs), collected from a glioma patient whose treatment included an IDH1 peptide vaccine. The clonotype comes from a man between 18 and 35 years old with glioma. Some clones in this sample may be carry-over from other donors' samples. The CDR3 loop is CASSVNSGGKGKLFF. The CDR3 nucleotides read TGTGCCAGCAGCGTGAATTCAGGGGGGAAAGGAAAACTGTTTTTT.